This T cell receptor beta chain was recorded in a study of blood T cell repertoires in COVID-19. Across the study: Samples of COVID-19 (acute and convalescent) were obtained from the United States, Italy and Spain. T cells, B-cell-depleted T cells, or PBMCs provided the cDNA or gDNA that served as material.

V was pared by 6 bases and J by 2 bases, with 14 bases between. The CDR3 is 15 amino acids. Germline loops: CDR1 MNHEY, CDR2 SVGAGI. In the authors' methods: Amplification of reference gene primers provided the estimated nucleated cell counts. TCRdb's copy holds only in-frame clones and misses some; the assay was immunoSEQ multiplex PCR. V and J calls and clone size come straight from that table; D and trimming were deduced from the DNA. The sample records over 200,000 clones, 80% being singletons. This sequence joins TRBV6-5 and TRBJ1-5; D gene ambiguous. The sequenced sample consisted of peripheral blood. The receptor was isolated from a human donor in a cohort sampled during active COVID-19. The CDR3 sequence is CASRTPGSGNQPQHF. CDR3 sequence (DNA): TGTGCCAGCAGGACCCCGGGGTCCGGCAATCAGCCCCAGCATTTT.